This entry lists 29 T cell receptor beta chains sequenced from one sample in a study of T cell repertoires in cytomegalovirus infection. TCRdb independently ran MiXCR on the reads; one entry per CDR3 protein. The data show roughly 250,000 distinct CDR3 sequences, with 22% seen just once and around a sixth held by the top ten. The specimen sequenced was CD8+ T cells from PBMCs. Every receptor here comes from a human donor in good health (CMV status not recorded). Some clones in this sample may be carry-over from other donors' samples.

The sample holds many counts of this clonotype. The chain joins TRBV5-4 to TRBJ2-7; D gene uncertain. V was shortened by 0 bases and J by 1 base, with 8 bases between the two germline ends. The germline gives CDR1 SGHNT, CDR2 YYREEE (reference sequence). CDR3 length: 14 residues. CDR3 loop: CASSLAYGSYEQYF. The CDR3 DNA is TGTGCCAGCAGCTTGGCCTACGGATCCTACGAGCAGTACTTC.

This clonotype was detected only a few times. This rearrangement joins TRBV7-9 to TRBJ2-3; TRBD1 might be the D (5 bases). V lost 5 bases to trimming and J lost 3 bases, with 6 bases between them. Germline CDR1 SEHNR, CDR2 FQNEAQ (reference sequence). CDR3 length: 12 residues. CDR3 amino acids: CASSKGTDTQYF. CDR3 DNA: TGTGCCAGCAGCAAGGGGACAGATACGCAGTATTTT.

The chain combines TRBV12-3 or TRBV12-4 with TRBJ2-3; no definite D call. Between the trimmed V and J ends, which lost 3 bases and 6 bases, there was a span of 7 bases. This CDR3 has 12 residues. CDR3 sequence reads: CASSFVVDTQYF. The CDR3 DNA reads TGTGCCAGCAGTTTCGTGGTGGATACGCAGTATTTT.

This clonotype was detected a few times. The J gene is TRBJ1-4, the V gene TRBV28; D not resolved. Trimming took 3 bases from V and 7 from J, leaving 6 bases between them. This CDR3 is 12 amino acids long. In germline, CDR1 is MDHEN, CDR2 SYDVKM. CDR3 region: CASSLSLEKLFF. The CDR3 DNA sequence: TGTGCCAGCAGTTTGTCACTTGAAAAACTGTTTTTT.

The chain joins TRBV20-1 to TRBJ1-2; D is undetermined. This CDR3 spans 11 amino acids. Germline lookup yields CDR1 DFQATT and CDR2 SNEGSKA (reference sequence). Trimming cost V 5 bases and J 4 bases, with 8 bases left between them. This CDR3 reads CSAGPFYGYTF. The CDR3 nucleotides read TGCAGTGCTGGCCCCTTCTATGGCTACACCTTC.

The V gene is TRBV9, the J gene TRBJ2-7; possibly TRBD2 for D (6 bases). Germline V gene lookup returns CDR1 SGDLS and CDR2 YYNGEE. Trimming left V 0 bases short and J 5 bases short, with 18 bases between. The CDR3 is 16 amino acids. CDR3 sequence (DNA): TGTGCCAGCAGCGTAGCTAACAGCCAGGGAGGCGACGAGCAGTACTTC. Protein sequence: CASSVANSQGGDEQYF.

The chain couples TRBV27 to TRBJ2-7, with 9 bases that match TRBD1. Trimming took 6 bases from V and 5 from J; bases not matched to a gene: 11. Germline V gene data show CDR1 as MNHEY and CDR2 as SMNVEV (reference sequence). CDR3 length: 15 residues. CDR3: CASSTAGQGLHEQYF. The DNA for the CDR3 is TGTGCCAGCAGCACGGCGGGACAGGGTTTGCACGAGCAGTACTTC.

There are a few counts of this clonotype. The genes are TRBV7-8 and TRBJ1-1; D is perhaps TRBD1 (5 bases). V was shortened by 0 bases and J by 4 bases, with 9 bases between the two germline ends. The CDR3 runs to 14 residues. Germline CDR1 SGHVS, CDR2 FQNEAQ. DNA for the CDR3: TGTGCCAGCAGCTTAGCGTGGGGGAGCACTGAAGCTTTCTTT. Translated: CASSLAWGSTEAFF.

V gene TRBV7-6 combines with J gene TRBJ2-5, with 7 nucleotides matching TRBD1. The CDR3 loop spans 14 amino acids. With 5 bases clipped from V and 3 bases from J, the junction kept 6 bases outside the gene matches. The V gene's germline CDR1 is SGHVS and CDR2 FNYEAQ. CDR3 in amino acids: CASSLGGREETQYF. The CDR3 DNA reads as TGTGCCAGCAGCCTAGGGGGCAGGGAAGAGACCCAGTACTTC. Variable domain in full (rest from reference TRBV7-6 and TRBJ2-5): GAGVSQSPRYKVTKRGQDVALRCDPISGHVSLYWYRQALGQGPEFLTYFNYEAQQDKSGLPNDRFSAERPEGSISTLTIQRTEQRDSAMYRCASSLGGREETQYFGPGTRLLVL.

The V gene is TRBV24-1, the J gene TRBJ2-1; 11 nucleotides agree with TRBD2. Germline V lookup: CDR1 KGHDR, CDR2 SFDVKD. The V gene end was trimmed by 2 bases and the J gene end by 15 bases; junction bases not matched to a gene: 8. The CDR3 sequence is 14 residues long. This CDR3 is CATSDSLAGGQRFF. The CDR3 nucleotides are TGTGCCACCAGTGATTCCCTAGCGGGGGGCCAAAGGTTCTTC.

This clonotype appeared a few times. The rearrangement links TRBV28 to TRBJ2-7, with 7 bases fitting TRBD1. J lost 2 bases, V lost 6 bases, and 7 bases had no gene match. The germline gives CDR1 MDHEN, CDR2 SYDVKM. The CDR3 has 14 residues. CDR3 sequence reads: CASSSGTAAYEQYF. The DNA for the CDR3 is TGTGCCAGCAGCTCCGGGACAGCGGCCTACGAGCAGTACTTC. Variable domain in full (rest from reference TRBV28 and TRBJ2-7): DVKVTQSSRYLVKRTGEKVFLECVQDMDHENMFWYRQDPGLGLRLIYFSYDVKMKEKGDIPEGYSVSREKKERFSLILESASTNQTSMYLCASSSGTAAYEQYFGPGTRLTVT.

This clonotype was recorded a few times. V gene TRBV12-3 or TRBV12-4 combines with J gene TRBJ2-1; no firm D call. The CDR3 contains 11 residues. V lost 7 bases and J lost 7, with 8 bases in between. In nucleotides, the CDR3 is TGTGCCAGCAACGCCGGAAATGAGCAGTTCTTC. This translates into CASNAGNEQFF.

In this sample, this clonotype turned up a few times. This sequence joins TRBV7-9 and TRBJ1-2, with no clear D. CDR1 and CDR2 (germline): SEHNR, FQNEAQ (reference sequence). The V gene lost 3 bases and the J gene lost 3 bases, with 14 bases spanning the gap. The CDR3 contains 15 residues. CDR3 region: CASSFSGVDDYGYTF. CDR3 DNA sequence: TGTGCCAGCAGCTTCAGTGGGGTGGACGACTATGGCTACACCTTC.

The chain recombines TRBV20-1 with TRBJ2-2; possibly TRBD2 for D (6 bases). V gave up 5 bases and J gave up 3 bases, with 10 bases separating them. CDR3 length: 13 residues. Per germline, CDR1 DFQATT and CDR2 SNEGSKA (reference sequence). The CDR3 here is CSAPGGYTGELFF. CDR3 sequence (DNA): TGCAGTGCTCCAGGAGGGTACACCGGGGAGCTGTTTTTT.

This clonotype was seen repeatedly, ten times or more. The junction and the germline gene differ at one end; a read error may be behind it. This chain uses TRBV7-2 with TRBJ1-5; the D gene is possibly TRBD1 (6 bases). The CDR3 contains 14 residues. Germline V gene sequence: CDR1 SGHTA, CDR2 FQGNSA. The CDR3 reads CASSLGGRNQPQHF. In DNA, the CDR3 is TGTGCCAGCAGTTTAGGGGGGCGCAATCAGCCCCAGCATTTT.

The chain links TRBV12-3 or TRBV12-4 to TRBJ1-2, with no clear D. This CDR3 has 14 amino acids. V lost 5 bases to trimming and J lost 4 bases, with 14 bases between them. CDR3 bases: TGTGCCAGCAGTACTATACAAGGCGGCTATGGCTACACCTTC. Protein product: CASSTIQGGYGYTF.

The CDR3 sequence: CSAAGTITALDEKLFF. The CDR3 DNA sequence: TGCAGTGCTGCCGGGACCATTACAGCGCTAGACGAAAAACTGTTTTTT. The chain recombines TRBV20-1 with TRBJ1-4; possible D gene TRBD1, 5 bases. Between the trimmed V and J ends, which lost 5 bases and 8 bases, there was a span of 24 bases. Germline CDR1 DFQATT, CDR2 SNEGSKA (reference sequence). This CDR3 has 16 amino acids.

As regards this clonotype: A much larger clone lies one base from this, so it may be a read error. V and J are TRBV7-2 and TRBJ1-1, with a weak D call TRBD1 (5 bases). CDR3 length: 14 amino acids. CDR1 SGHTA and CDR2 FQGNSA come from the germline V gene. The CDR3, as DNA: TGTGCCAGCAGCTTAGTTGGGGCGAACACTGAAGCTTTATTT. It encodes CASSLVGANTEALF.

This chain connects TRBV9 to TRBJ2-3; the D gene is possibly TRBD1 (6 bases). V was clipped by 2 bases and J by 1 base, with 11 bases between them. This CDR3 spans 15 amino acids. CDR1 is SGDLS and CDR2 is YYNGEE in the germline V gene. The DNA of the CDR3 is TGTGCCAGCAGCGTTGGGGCAGGGGGCACAGATACGCAGTATTTT. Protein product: CASSVGAGGTDTQYF.

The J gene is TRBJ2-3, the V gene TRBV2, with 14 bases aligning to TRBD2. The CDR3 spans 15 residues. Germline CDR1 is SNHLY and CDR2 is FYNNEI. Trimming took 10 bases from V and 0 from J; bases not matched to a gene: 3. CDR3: CAIGLAGGSTDTQYF. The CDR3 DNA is TGTGCCATCGGACTAGCGGGGGGTAGCACAGATACGCAGTATTTT.

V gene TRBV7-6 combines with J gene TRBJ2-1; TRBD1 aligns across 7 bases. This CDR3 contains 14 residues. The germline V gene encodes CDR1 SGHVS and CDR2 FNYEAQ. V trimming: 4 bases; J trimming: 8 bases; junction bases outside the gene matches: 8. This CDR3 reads CASSSTNRGDEQFF. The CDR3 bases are TGTGCCAGCAGCTCTACTAACAGGGGAGATGAGCAGTTCTTC.

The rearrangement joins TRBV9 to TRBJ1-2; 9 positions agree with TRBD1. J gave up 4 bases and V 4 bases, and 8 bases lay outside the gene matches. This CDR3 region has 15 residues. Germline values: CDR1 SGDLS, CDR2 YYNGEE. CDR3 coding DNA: TGTGCCAGCAGCTCTCGGACAGGGGCCTCCTATGGCTACACCTTC. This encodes CASSSRTGASYGYTF.

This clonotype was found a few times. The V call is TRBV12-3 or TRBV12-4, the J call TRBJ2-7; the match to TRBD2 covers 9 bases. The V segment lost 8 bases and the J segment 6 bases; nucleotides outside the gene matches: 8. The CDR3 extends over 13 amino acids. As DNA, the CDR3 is TGTGCCAGCGTGCCGGGACTAGCAGGCGAGCAGTACTTC. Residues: CASVPGLAGEQYF.

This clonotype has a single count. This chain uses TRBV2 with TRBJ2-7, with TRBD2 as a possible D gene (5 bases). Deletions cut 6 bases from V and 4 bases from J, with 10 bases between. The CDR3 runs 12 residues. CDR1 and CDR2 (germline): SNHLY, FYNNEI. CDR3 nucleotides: TGTGCCAGCAGGGGAGATGTATACGAGCAGTACTTC. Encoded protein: CASRGDVYEQYF. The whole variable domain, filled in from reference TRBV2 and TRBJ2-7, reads EPEVTQTPSHQVTQMGQEVILRCVPISNHLYFYWYRQILGQKVEFLVSFYNNEISEKSEIFDDQFSVERPDGSNFTLKIRSTKLEDSAMYFCASRGDVYEQYFGPGTRLTVT.

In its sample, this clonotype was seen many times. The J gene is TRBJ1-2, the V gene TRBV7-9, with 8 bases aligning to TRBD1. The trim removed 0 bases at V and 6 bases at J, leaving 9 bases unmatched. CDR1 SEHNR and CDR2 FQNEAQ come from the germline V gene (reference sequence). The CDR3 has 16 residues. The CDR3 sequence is CASSLALAGGEDGYTF. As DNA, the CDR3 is TGTGCCAGCAGCTTAGCGCTGGCAGGGGGCGAAGATGGCTACACCTTC. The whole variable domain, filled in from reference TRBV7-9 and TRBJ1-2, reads DTGVSQNPRHKITKRGQNVTFRCDPISEHNRLYWYRQTLGQGPEFLTYFQNEAQLEKSRLLSDRFSAERPKGSFSTLEIQRTEQGDSAMYLCASSLALAGGEDGYTFGSGTRLTVV.

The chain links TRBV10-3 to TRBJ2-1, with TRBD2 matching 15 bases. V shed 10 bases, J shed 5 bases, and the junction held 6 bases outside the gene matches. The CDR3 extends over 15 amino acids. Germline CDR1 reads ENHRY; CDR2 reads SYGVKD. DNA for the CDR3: TGTGCCACTTGGACTAGCGGGGGGGTCCACAATGAGCAGTTCTTC. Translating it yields CATWTSGGVHNEQFF.

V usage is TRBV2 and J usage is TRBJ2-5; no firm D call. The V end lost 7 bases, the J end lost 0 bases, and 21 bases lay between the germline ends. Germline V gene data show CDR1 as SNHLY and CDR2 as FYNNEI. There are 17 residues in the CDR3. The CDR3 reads CASIPEGVTGYQETQYF. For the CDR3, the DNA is TGTGCCAGCATCCCCGAAGGTGTGACCGGGTACCAAGAGACCCAGTACTTC.

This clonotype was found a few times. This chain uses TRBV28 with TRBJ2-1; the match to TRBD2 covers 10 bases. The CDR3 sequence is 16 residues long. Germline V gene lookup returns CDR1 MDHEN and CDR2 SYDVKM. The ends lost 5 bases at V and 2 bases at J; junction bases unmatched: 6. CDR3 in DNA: TGTGCCAGCAGTACGACTCTAGCGGGGGCCTACAATGAGCAGTTCTTC. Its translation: CASSTTLAGAYNEQFF.

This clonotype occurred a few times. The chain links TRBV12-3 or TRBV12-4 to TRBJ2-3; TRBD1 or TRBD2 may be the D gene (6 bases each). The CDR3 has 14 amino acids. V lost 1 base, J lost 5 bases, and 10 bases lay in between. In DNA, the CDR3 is TGTGCCAGCAGTTTAGTGGAGGGGGGAGATACGCAGTATTTT. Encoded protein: CASSLVEGGDTQYF.